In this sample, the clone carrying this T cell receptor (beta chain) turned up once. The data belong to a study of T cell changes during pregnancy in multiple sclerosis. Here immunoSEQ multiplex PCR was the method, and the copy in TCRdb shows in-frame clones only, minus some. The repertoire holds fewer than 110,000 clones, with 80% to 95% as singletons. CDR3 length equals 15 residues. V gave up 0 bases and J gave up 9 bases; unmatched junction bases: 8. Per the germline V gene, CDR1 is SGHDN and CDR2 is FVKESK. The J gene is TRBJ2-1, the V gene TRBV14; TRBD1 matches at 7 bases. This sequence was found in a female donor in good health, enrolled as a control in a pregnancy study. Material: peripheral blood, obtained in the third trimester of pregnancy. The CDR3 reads CASSQEQGYFGEQFF. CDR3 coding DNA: TGTGCCAGCAGCCAAGAACAGGGGTATTTTGGTGAGCAGTTCTTC. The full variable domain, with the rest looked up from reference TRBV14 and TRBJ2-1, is EAGVTQFPSHSVIEKGQTVTLRCDPISGHDNLYWYRRVMGKEIKFLLHFVKESKQDESGMPNNRFLAERTGGTYSTLKVQPAELEDSGVYFCASSQEQGYFGEQFFGPGTRLTVL.